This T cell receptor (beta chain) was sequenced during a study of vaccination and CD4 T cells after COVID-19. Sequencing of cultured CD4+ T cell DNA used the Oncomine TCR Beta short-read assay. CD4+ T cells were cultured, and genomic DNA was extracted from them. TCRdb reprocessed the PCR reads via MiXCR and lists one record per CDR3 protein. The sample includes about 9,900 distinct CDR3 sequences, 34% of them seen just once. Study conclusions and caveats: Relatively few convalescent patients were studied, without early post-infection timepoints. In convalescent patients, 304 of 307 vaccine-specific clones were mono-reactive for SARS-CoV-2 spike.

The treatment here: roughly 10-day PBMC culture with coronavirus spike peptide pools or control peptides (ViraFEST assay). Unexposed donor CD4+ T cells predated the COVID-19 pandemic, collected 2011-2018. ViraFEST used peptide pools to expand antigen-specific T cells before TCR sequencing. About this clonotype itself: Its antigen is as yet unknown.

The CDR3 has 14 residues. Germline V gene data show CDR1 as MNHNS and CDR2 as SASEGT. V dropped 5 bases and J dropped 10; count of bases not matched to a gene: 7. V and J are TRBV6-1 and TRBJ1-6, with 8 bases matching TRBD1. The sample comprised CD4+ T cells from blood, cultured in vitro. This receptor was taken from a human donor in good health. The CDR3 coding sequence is TGTGCCAGCAGTAAGACAGGGGACCGATCACCCCTCCACTTT. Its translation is CASSKTGDRSPLHF.